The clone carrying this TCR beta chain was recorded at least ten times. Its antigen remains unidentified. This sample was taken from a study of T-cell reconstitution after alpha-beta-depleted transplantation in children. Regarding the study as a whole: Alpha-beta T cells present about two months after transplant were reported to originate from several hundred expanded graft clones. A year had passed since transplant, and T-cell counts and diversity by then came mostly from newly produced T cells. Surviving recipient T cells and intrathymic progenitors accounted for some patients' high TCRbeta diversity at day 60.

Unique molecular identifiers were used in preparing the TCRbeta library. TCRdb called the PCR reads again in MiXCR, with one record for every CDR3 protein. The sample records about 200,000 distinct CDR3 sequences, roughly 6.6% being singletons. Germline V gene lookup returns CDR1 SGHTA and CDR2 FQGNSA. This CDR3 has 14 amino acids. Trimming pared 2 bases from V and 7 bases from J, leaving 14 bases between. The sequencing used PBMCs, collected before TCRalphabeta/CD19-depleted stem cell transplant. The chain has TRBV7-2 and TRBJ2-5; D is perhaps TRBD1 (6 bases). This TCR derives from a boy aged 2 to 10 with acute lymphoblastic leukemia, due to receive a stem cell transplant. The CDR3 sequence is CASSLKQGGTTQYF. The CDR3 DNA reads TGTGCCAGCAGCTTAAAACAGGGTGGTACGACCCAGTACTTC.